This entry features one T cell receptor beta chain sequence. Its antigen remains unidentified. These data come from a study of response to subunit inactivated influenza vaccine. The study, taken as a whole, reports: T cells newly recruited by each seasonal influenza vaccination are few, the authors suggested.

V was cut by 0 bases and J by 3 bases, with 9 bases left in between. Germline V CDR1 and CDR2: LGHNA, YNFKEQ. This CDR3 has 15 residues. TCRdb redid the calling of the RT-PCR reads with MiXCR, one entry per CDR3 protein. The data show approximately 730,000 distinct CDR3 sequences, around 14% seen once. V gene TRBV4-2 combines with J gene TRBJ2-1; D gene uncertain. The sequencing here drew on PBMCs from blood, taken 14 days before vaccination. The TCR was taken from a man over 45 who received an inactivated influenza vaccine. The CDR3 sequence is CASSQDKGHYNEQFF. The DNA for the CDR3 is TGTGCCAGCAGCCAAGATAAAGGCCACTACAATGAGCAGTTCTTC.